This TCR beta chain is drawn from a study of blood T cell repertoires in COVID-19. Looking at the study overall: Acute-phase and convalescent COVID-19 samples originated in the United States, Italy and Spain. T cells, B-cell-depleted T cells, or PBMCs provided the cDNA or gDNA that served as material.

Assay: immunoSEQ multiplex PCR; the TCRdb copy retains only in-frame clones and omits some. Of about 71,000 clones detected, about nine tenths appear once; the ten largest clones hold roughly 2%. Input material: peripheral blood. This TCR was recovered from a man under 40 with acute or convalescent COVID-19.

The CDR3 sequence: CASSRVTGGQTQYF. CDR3 nucleotide sequence: TGTGCCAGCAGCCGCGTGACAGGGGGCCAGACCCAGTACTTC. This rearrangement joins TRBV7-2 to TRBJ2-5; 10 bases map to TRBD1. The length of the CDR3 is 14 residues. Germline CDR1 and CDR2: SGHTA and FQGNSA. V was clipped by 5 bases and J by 6 bases; unmatched bases: 6.